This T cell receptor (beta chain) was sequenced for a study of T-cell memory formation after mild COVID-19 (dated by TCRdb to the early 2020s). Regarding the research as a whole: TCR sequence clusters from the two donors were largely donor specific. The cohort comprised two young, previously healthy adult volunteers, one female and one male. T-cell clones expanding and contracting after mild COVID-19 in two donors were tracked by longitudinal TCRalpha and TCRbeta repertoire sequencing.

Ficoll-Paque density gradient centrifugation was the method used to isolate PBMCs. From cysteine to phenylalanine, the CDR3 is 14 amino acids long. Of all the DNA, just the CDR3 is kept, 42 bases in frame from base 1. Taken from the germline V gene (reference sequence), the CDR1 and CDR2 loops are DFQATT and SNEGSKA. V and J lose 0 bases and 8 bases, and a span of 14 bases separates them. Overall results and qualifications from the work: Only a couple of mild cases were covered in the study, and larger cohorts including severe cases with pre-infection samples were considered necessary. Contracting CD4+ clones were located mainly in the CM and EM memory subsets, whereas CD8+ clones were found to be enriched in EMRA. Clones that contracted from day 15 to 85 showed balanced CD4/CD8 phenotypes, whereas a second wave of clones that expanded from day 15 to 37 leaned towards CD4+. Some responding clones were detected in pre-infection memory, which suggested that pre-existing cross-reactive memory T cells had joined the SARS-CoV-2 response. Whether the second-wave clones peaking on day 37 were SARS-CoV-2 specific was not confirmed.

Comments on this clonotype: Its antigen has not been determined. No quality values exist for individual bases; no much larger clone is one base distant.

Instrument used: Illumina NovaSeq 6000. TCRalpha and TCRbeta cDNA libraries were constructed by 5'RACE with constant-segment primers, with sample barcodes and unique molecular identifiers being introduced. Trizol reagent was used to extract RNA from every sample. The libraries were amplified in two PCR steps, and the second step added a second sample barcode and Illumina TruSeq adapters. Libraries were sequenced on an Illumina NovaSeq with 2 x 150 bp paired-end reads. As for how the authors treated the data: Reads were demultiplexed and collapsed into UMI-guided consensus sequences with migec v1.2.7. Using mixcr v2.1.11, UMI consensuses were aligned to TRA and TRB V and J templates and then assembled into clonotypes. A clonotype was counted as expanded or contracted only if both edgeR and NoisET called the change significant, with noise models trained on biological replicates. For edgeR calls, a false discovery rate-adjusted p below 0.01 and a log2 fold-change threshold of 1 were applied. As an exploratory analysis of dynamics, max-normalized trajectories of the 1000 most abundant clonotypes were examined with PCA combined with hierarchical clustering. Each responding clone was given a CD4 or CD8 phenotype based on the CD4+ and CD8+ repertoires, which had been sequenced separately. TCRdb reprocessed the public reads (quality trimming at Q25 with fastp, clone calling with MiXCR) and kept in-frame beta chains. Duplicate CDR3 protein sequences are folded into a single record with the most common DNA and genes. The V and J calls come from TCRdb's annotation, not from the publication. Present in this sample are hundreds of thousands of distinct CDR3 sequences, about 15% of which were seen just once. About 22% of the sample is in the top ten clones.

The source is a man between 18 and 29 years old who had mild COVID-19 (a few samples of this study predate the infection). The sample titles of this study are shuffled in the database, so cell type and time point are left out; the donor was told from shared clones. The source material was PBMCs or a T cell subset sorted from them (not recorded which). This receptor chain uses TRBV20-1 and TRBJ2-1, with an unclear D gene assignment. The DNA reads TGCAGTGCTAGAGATAGCCAGGTCTTGGATGAGCAGTTCTTC. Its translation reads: CSARDSQVLDEQFF.